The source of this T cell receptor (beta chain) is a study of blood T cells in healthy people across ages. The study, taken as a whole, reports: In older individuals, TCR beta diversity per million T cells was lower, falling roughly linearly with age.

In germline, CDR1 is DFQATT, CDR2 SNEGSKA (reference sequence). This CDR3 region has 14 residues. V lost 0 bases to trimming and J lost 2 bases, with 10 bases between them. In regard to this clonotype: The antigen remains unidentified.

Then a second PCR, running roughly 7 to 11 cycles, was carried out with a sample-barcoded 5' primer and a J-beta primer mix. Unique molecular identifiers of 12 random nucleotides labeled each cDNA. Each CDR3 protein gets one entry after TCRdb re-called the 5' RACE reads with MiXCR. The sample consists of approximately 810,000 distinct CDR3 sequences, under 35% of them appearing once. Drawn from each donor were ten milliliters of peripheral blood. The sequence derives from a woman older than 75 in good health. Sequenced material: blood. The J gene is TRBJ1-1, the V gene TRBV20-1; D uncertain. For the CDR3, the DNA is TGCAGTGCTAGAGATCAGGCAGATAACACTGAAGCTTTCTTT. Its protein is CSARDQADNTEAFF.